Listed below are T cell receptor beta chains from one sample, sequenced in a study of blood T cell repertoires in COVID-19. TCRdb keeps only in-frame clones here, not all; method: immunoSEQ multiplex PCR. The table lists about 330,000 clones, around four fifths of them singletons. The specimen was peripheral blood. These TCRs come from a woman aged 45-60 years with acute or convalescent COVID-19. Each CDR3 is given with its conserved first and last residue. D genes are given only for firm matches. For some rows the clone size is stated as once, few or many, or as a class when expanded; others skip it.

D gene	clone size	CDR3 length	J gene	V gene	CDR3 protein	CDR3 DNA
.	.	16	TRBJ2-3	TRBV15	CATMNQRSTSTDTQYF	TGTGCCACCATGAACCAGCGGAGCACTAGCACAGATACGCAGTATTTT
.	.	14	TRBJ1-4	TRBV7-9	CASSLIQGSEKLFF	TGTGCCAGCAGCTTAATACAGGGATCTGAAAAACTGTTTTTT
.	.	14	TRBJ1-4	TRBV12-5	CASGLGELNEKLFF	TGTGCTAGTGGTTTGGGTGAACTTAATGAAAAACTGTTTTTT
.	few	13	TRBJ2-1	TRBV30	CAWKTAGWGEQFF	TGTGCCTGGAAGACAGCTGGATGGGGTGAGCAGTTCTTC
.	once	13	TRBJ1-2	TRBV3-1/TRBV3-2	CASSQSLRVGYTF	TGTGCCAGCAGCCAAAGTCTGAGGGTTGGCTACACCTTC
TRBD2	.	17	TRBJ2-1	TRBV28	CASSLAGPAGGQNEQFF	TGTGCCAGCAGTTTAGCAGGTCCAGCGGGAGGGCAAAATGAGCAGTTCTTC
.	.	14	TRBJ2-5	TRBV7-2	CASSSRQSQETQYF	TGTGCCAGCAGCTCTAGACAGTCACAAGAGACCCAGTACTTC
.	.	16	TRBJ1-2	TRBV6-1	CASSEAQSQGSYGYTF	TGTGCCAGCAGTGAAGCGCAAAGCCAGGGTAGCTATGGCTACACCTTC
TRBD1	.	15	TRBJ1-4	TRBV5-5	CASSDFDRVEEKLFF	TGTGCCAGCAGCGATTTTGACAGGGTGGAAGAAAAACTGTTTTTT
.	.	14	TRBJ1-5	TRBV7-2	CASSLGVRGQPQHF	TGTGCCAGCAGCTTAGGGGTCCGAGGTCAGCCCCAGCATTTT
.	.	12	TRBJ1-2	TRBV12-3/TRBV12-4	CASTMTDYGYTF	TGTGCCAGCACTATGACAGACTATGGCTACACCTTC
TRBD1	.	15	TRBJ2-3	TRBV3-1/TRBV3-2	CASSPDRGRTDTQYF	TGTGCCAGCAGCCCCGACAGGGGGCGAACAGATACGCAGTATTTT
TRBD1	.	18	TRBJ1-5	TRBV6-2/TRBV6-3	CASSYKTGEGLSNQPQHF	TGTGCCAGCAGTTACAAGACAGGGGAAGGTCTGAGCAATCAGCCCCAGCATTTT
TRBD1	few	13	TRBJ2-7	TRBV30	CAWTGTGDNEQYF	TGTGCCTGGACCGGGACAGGGGACAACGAGCAGTACTTC
TRBD1	.	14	TRBJ2-7	TRBV19	CASGATGGSHEQYF	TGTGCCAGTGGGGCGACAGGGGGATCTCACGAGCAGTACTTC
.	.	13	TRBJ1-5	TRBV19	CATRWGFNQPQHF	TGTGCCACCAGGTGGGGCTTCAATCAGCCCCAGCATTTT
.	.	15	TRBJ1-5	TRBV2	CASREIPYSNQPQHF	TGTGCCAGCAGGGAGATCCCGTATAGCAATCAGCCCCAGCATTTT
.	.	15	TRBJ2-1	TRBV5-1	CASSLTSEAYNEQFF	TGCGCCAGCAGCTTGACCAGCGAGGCCTACAATGAGCAGTTCTTC
.	.	13	TRBJ2-5	TRBV4-3	CASSQLGGETQYF	TGCGCCAGCAGCCAATTGGGGGGAGAGACCCAGTACTTC
.	once	13	TRBJ2-2	TRBV10-3	CAISESRSQGLFF	TGTGCCATCAGTGAGTCAAGGTCACAGGGGCTGTTTTTT
TRBD1	once	14	TRBJ1-1	TRBV6-5	CASRPGTVNTEAFF	TGTGCCAGCAGGCCGGGGACAGTGAACACTGAAGCTTTCTTT
.	few	16	TRBJ2-1	TRBV6-4	CASPRVRGFPYNEQFF	TGTGCCAGCCCACGTGTACGAGGGTTTCCCTACAATGAGCAGTTCTTC
TRBD1	.	16	TRBJ2-3	TRBV7-9	CASTPPGGQVTDTQYF	TGTGCCAGCACCCCACCAGGTGGACAGGTCACAGATACGCAGTATTTT
TRBD1	.	19	TRBJ1-5	TRBV27	CASSPFLRDRSNSNQPQHF	TGTGCCAGCAGTCCCTTCCTCCGGGACAGGAGTAATAGCAATCAGCCCCAGCATTTT
.	.	16	TRBJ1-2	TRBV3-1/TRBV3-2	CASSRPYPDTDDGYTF	TGTGCCAGCAGCCGCCCTTACCCCGACACAGACGATGGCTACACCTTC
.	.	13	TRBJ1-1	TRBV18	CASSPMSNTEAFF	TGTGCCAGCTCACCCATGTCGAACACTGAAGCTTTCTTT
.	.	14	TRBJ2-2	TRBV11-3	CASSHQESTGELFF	TGTGCCAGCAGCCACCAGGAATCGACCGGGGAGCTGTTTTTT
.	.	13	TRBJ1-2	TRBV19	CASSIKHQGGYTF	TGTGCCAGTAGTATTAAGCATCAGGGTGGCTACACCTTC
TRBD1	few	11	TRBJ1-3	TRBV20-1	CSARGQNTIYF	TGCAGTGCTAGGGGACAGAACACCATATATTTT
TRBD2	.	14	TRBJ2-2	TRBV30	CAWRLAGRTGELFF	TGTGCCTGGAGATTAGCGGGACGCACCGGGGAGCTGTTTTTT
.	many	17	TRBJ1-6	TRBV11-2	CASSQAAGTNKISPLHF	TGTGCCAGCAGTCAAGCGGCCGGGACAAACAAGATTTCACCCCTCCACTTT
TRBD2	.	16	TRBJ2-3	TRBV7-2	CASTRLAGASTDTQYF	TGTGCCAGCACCCGACTAGCGGGTGCGAGCACAGATACGCAGTATTTT
.	.	14	TRBJ1-1	TRBV5-1	CASSSTGMNTEAFF	TGCGCCAGCAGCTCCACAGGGATGAACACTGAAGCTTTCTTT
.	.	16	TRBJ1-2	TRBV21-1	CASSKEGGRGLYGYTF	TGTGCCAGCAGCAAAGAAGGTGGCAGGGGGCTTTATGGCTACACCTTC
TRBD2	once	18	TRBJ2-3	TRBV5-4	CASSPRTSGSTSTDTQYF	TGTGCCAGCAGCCCGAGGACTAGCGGGTCCACTAGCACAGATACGCAGTATTTT
.	.	14	TRBJ1-4	TRBV10-3	CAISEGGSTEKLFF	TGTGCCATCAGTGAGGGAGGGAGCACCGAAAAACTGTTTTTT
.	.	12	TRBJ1-2	TRBV2	CASRYGDDGYTF	TGTGCCAGCAGGTACGGGGATGACGGCTACACCTTC
.	.	15	TRBJ2-1	TRBV29-1	CSGSGRRGSYNEQFF	TGCAGCGGCTCGGGGAGGCGGGGATCCTACAATGAGCAGTTCTTC
TRBD1	.	13	TRBJ1-1	TRBV19	CASSMTGETEAFF	TGTGCCAGTAGTATGACAGGGGAGACTGAAGCTTTCTTT